These 2 T cell receptor beta chains share one sample of origin, sequenced in a study of Graves' ophthalmopathy and Graves' hyperthyroidism. Amplified TCR beta CDR3 regions were obtained using RNA transcripts as template. A first-round RT-PCR used HTBI primers, followed by a second-round multiplex PCR. TCRdb re-derived calls from the multiplex PCR reads in MiXCR, one entry per CDR3 protein. The sample lists 300,000 to 400,000 distinct CDR3 sequences, 15% to 20% occurring once. Material: peripheral blood. The receptors derive from an adult man with Graves' ophthalmopathy.

In this sample, this clonotype turned up many times. The rearrangement links TRBV12-3 or TRBV12-4 to TRBJ1-3; perhaps TRBD1 as D (6 bases). Deletions cut 7 bases from V and 1 base from J, with 14 bases between. This CDR3 comprises 15 residues. The DNA for the CDR3 is TGTGCCAGCACAGATAGGGGGACTTCTGGAAACACCATATATTTT. Translating it yields CASTDRGTSGNTIYF.

This clonotype was counted at least ten times. This chain connects TRBV11-2 to TRBJ2-7; maybe TRBD1 (6 bases). Germline lookup yields CDR1 SGHAT and CDR2 FQNNGV. V dropped 0 bases and J dropped 7 bases, with 25 bases sitting between them. The CDR3 is 18 residues long. As DNA, the CDR3 is TGTGCCAGCAGCTTAGATTTCCCAGACCGGATGGGGGCCTGGGAGCAGTACTTC. Translated, it gives CASSLDFPDRMGAWEQYF.